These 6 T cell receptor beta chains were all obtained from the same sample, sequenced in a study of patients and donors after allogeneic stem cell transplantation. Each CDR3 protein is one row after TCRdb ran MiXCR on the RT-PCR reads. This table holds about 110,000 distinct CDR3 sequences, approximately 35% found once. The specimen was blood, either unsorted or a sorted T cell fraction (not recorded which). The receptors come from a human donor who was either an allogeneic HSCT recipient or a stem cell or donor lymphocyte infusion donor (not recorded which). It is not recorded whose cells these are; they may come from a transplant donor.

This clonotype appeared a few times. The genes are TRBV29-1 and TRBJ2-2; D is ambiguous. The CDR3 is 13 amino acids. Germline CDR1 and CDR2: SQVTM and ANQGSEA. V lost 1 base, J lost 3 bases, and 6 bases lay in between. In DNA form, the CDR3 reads TGCAGCGTTGAAGGGGTCGACACCGGGGAGCTGTTTTTT. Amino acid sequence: CSVEGVDTGELFF.

This CDR3 is CSVGNLGQAERETQYF. CDR3 sequence (DNA): TGCAGCGTTGGCAACCTGGGACAGGCGGAGAGAGAGACCCAGTACTTC. The V and J genes are TRBV29-1 and TRBJ2-5, with 8 bases lining up with TRBD1. V was pared by 4 bases and J by 4 bases, with 14 bases of the junction left unmatched. The CDR3 contains 16 residues. CDR1 is SQVTM and CDR2 is ANQGSEA in the germline V gene.

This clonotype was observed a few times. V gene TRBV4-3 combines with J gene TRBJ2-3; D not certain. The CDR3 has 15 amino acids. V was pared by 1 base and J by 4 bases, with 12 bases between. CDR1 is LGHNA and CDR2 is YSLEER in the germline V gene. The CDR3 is CASSQVLEIADTQYF. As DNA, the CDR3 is TGCGCCAGCAGCCAAGTTCTAGAGATTGCAGATACGCAGTATTTT.

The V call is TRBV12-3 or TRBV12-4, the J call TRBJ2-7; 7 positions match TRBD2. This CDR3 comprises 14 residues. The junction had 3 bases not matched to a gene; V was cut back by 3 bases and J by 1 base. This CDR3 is CASSFNGRSYEQYF. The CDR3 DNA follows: TGTGCCAGCAGTTTTAACGGGAGGTCCTACGAGCAGTACTTC.

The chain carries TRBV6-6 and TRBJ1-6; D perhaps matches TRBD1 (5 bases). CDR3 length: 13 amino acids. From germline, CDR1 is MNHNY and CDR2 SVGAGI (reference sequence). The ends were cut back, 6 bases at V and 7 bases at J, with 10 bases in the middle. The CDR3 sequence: CASSGTENSPLHF. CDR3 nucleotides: TGTGCCAGCAGCGGGACGGAAAATTCACCCCTCCACTTT.

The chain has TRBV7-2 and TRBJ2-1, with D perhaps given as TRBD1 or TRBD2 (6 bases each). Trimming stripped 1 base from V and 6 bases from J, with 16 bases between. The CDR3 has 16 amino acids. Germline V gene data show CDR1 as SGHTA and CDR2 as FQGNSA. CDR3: CASSLGGARGGNEQFF. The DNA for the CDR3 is TGTGCCAGCAGCTTAGGGGGCGCCAGGGGAGGCAATGAGCAGTTCTTC.